Listed here are 4 T cell receptor beta chains from one sample, sequenced in a study of blood T cell repertoires in COVID-19 (dated by TCRdb to the early 2020s). Receptors were amplified or captured by the immunoSEQ multiplex PCR assay. Entries here come from immuneACCESS through TCRdb and include only in-frame sequences with V and J called. Some clones fail to appear in such tables; in the studies checked, an unresolved V gene covers under half of the shortfall, and the cause of the remainder is unknown. This sample is represented by 150,000 to 180,000 clones; about 85% of them were singletons. The ten largest clones represent less than 10% of the sample. The sequencing sample was made of peripheral blood. The receptor set was obtained from a woman aged 55-75 years with COVID-19, enrolled during active disease.

The chain carries TRBV19 and TRBJ1-2; perhaps TRBD1 as D (5 bases). V was pared by 5 bases and J by 6 bases, with 16 bases between. Looked up from germline, CDR1 is LNHDA and CDR2 is SQIVND (reference sequence). The CDR3 contains 14 residues. CDR3 amino acids: CASSATLNRHGYTF. CDR3 sequence (DNA): TGTGCCAGTAGTGCGACCCTGAACAGGCATGGCTACACCTTC.

This sequence joins TRBV6-1 and TRBJ1-2; D call uncertain. The germline V gene has CDR1 MNHNS and CDR2 SASEGT. The CDR3 covers 13 residues. Trimming pared 3 bases from V and 4 bases from J, leaving 9 bases between. CDR3 sequence: CASSELPVYGYTF. The CDR3 DNA is TGTGCCAGCAGTGAGTTGCCAGTCTATGGCTACACCTTC.

V gene TRBV18 combines with J gene TRBJ1-6; 9 bases agree with TRBD1. Per germline, CDR1 KGHSH and CDR2 LQKENI. V trimming: 4 bases; J trimming: 0 bases; junction bases outside the gene matches: 7. The CDR3 is 18 amino acids. The CDR3 spells CASSRPGQGNSYNSPLHF. In nucleotides, the CDR3 is TGTGCCAGCTCACGACCGGGACAGGGAAACTCCTATAATTCACCCCTCCACTTT.

The chain links TRBV6-1 to TRBJ1-2; 9 positions match TRBD1. The length of the CDR3 is 16 residues. Germline V gene data show CDR1 as MNHNS and CDR2 as SASEGT. V lost 3 bases to trimming and J lost 6 bases; unmatched junction nucleotides: 11. The CDR3 DNA is TGTGCCAGCAGTGATGGGACAGGGTCCGGGGGTCATGGCTACACCTTC. Protein sequence: CASSDGTGSGGHGYTF.